These T cell receptor beta chains were read from a single sample in a study of PD-L1 blockade in urothelial cancer. Profiled with immunoSEQ multiplex PCR; TCRdb holds only in-frame clones, not every one. The sample contains roughly 25,000 clones, 84% of which appear only once. This material consisted of PBMCs, taken around atezolizumab (anti-PD-L1) treatment. The receptors stem from a man aged 65 to 85 with urothelial cancer. CDR3s include the opening cysteine and the closing phenylalanine or tryptophan. Fields, in order: J gene, V gene, D gene, clone size, CDR3 protein, CDR3 DNA. A D gene is named only where the DNA matches it firmly. Size is omitted from some rows. Given values are once, few, many or a class for expanded clones.

TRBJ2-3 TRBV28 - - CASSFGGGIDTQYF TGTGCCAGCAGTTTCGGGGGAGGAATAGATACGCAGTATTTT
TRBJ2-1 TRBV28 - - CASSPDSYNEQFF TGTGCCAGCAGTCCCGACAGTTACAATGAGCAGTTCTTC
TRBJ2-5 TRBV7-7 TRBD2 - CASTLSGGEGETQYF TGTGCTAGCACCCTCTCGGGGGGAGAGGGAGAGACCCAGTACTTC
TRBJ2-3 TRBV14 TRBD2 few CASSQVSREEVSTDTQYF TGTGCCAGCAGCCAGGTTAGCCGGGAGGAGGTGAGCACAGATACGCAGTATTTT
TRBJ2-7 TRBV7-9 - few CASSLVRYEQYF TGTGCCAGCAGCTTAGTGAGGTACGAGCAGTACTTC
TRBJ2-1 TRBV5-8 TRBD2 few CASSLRSGSTHNEQFF TGTGCCAGCAGCCTACGAAGCGGGAGTACCCACAATGAGCAGTTCTTC
TRBJ2-6 TRBV19 - - CASSMRVPGANVLTF TGTGCCAGTAGTATGAGGGTTCCTGGGGCCAACGTCCTGACTTTC
TRBJ2-4 TRBV28 - - CASSLYAGAKNIQYF TGTGCCAGCAGTTTATACGCGGGAGCCAAAAACATTCAGTACTTC
TRBJ2-1 TRBV11-2 TRBD2 - CASSLVTAGGEQFF TGTGCCAGCAGCTTAGTTACAGCGGGAGGCGAGCAGTTCTTC
TRBJ1-5 TRBV18 - - CASSPDGMDNQPQHF TGTGCCAGCTCACCCGACGGGATGGACAATCAGCCCCAGCATTTT
TRBJ1-2 TRBV7-9 - - CASSLGYGQHNYGYTF TGTGCCAGCAGCTTAGGGTATGGGCAGCACAACTATGGCTACACCTTC
TRBJ2-5 TRBV7-7 TRBD1 - CASGGQGAGETQYF TGTGCTAGTGGGGGACAGGGGGCAGGAGAGACCCAGTACTTC
TRBJ2-5 TRBV5-1 - - CASSHDIQETQYF TGCGCCAGCAGCCATGACATCCAAGAGACCCAGTACTTC
TRBJ1-3 TRBV30 - - CAWSTRGLVSGNTIYF TGTGCCTGGAGTACGAGAGGGTTGGTGTCAGGAAACACCATATATTTT
TRBJ2-7 TRBV2 - once CASRDISTTPYEQYF TGTGCCAGCAGGGACATTTCAACGACCCCCTACGAGCAGTACTTC
TRBJ2-1 TRBV5-4 - - CASSSYSLSYNEQFF TGTGCCAGCAGCAGCTACAGTTTGTCCTACAATGAGCAGTTCTTC
TRBJ1-5 TRBV28 TRBD1 - CASSQQGTGQPQHF TGTGCCAGCAGTCAACAGGGGACGGGCCAGCCCCAGCATTTT
TRBJ2-1 TRBV29-1 - - CSAQRSYNEQFF TGCAGCGCTCAGCGGTCCTACAATGAGCAGTTCTTC
TRBJ1-1 TRBV10-3 - - CAARGGAKNTEAFF TGTGCCGCCCGGGGGGGGGCAAAGAACACTGAAGCTTTCTTT
TRBJ1-5 TRBV5-1 - - CASSAGPDPSNQPQHF TGCGCCAGCAGCGCAGGGCCGGACCCTAGCAATCAGCCCCAGCATTTT
TRBJ2-5 TRBV7-9 TRBD1 - CASSHWTGYHQETQYF TGTGCCAGCAGCCATTGGACAGGCTATCACCAAGAGACCCAGTACTTC
TRBJ2-1 TRBV7-6 TRBD2 - CASSLVAMWSGDNEQFF TGTGCCAGCAGCTTAGTAGCGATGTGGAGCGGGGACAATGAGCAGTTCTTC
TRBJ1-1 TRBV28 - - CASRDRNTEAFF TGTGCCAGCAGGGACAGGAACACTGAAGCTTTCTTT
TRBJ2-7 TRBV27 - - CASSLGRPPAYEQYF TGTGCCAGCAGTTTAGGCAGGCCACCAGCCTACGAGCAGTACTTC
TRBJ2-5 TRBV25-1 - - CASTLGAQETQYF TGTGCCAGCACGTTAGGGGCCCAAGAGACCCAGTACTTC
TRBJ1-1 TRBV5-1 TRBD1 - CASSFQGTGGGTEAFF TGCGCCAGCAGCTTCCAAGGGACAGGGGGCGGCACTGAAGCTTTCTTT
TRBJ2-7 TRBV5-1 TRBD2 few CASSGLAAPGSDEQYF TGCGCCAGCAGCGGACTAGCGGCCCCCGGGAGTGACGAGCAGTACTTC
TRBJ2-6 TRBV7-9 TRBD1 - CASSSTRDRAAGANVLTF TGTGCCAGCAGCTCAACCCGGGACAGGGCTGCAGGGGCCAACGTCCTGACTTTC
TRBJ1-3 TRBV19 - - CASSLQDSGNTIYF TGTGCCAGTAGTCTCCAGGACTCTGGAAACACCATATATTTT
TRBJ2-2 TRBV5-4 TRBD2 - CASSSPLAGRTGELFF TGTGCCAGCAGCTCACCTCTAGCGGGACGGACCGGGGAGCTGTTTTTT
TRBJ2-7 TRBV4-1 - - CASSPDPARGSEQYF TGCGCCAGCAGCCCCGACCCCGCCCGAGGCAGCGAGCAGTACTTC